This T cell receptor (beta chain) was recorded in a study of T cells after yellow fever vaccination. Production of TCR cDNA was by 5'RACE template switching, which also added a universal primer site and UMIs. MiXCR, run by TCRdb on the 5' RACE reads, gives a single entry per CDR3 protein. The sample records 450,000 to 550,000 distinct CDR3 sequences, 19% being singletons. Germline V gene data show CDR1 as SGHNT and CDR2 as YYREEE (reference sequence). This CDR3 has 17 amino acids. V dropped 0 bases and J dropped 6; count of bases not matched to a gene: 8. The sequencing used PBMCs, collected 15 days after the yellow fever booster vaccination. This chain connects TRBV5-4 to TRBJ2-3; 12 bases agree with TRBD2. This clonotype originated in a man between 25 and 39 years old who received the YFV17D yellow fever vaccine. Here the CDR3 DNA reads TGTGCCAGCAGCTTGGGGCTAGCGGGAGGGTACTCCGATACGCAGTATTTT. It is translated as CASSLGLAGGYSDTQYF. The variable domain in full, with the rest retrieved from reference TRBV5-4 and TRBJ2-3, is ETGVTQSPTHLIKTRGQQVTLRCSSQSGHNTVSWYQQALGQGPQFIFQYYREEENGRGNFPPRFSGLQFPNYSSELNVNALELDDSALYLCASSLGLAGGYSDTQYFGPGTRLTVL.